A selection of T cell receptor beta chains follows, all from one sample in a study of response to subunit inactivated influenza vaccine. TCRdb redid the calling of the RT-PCR reads with MiXCR, one entry per CDR3 protein. There are around 580,000 distinct CDR3 sequences in the sample; roughly 12% occur only once, and roughly 10% lies in the top ten. The source was PBMCs from blood, collected on the day of vaccination. These receptors originate from a man aged 50-59 years who received an inactivated influenza vaccine. CDR3s include the opening cysteine and the closing phenylalanine or tryptophan. Each record gives: CDR3 length, V gene, clone size, D gene, J gene, CDR3 protein, CDR3 DNA. D genes are given only for firm matches. Rows give clone size only sometimes, using once, few, many, or a class for an expanded clone.

13	TRBV5-1	many	NA	TRBJ2-5	CASSLYRQETQYF	TGCGCCAGCAGCTTGTATAGGCAAGAGACCCAGTACTTC
12	TRBV7-9	NA	NA	TRBJ2-2	CASSYIPGELFF	TGTGCCAGCAGCTATATCCCCGGGGAGCTGTTTTTT
13	TRBV14	NA	NA	TRBJ2-1	CASGEMRGMEQFF	TGTGCCAGCGGGGAAATGAGGGGGATGGAGCAGTTCTTC
13	TRBV7-9	few	NA	TRBJ2-6	CASSLGLTNVLTF	TGTGCCAGCAGCCTTGGGTTAACCAACGTCCTGACTTTC
16	TRBV5-6	few	NA	TRBJ1-5	CASSSVRGNSNQPQHF	TGTGCCAGCAGTTCCGTAAGAGGAAATAGCAATCAGCCCCAGCATTTT
14	TRBV4-1	few	TRBD2	TRBJ2-3	CASSRGGGIDTQYF	TGCGCCAGCAGCCGGGGCGGGGGAATAGATACGCAGTATTTT
16	TRBV4-1	few	NA	TRBJ2-5	CASSQEGAGTTRTQYF	TGCGCCAGCAGCCAAGAGGGGGCCGGGACGACTAGGACCCAGTACTTC
13	TRBV5-1	few	NA	TRBJ2-7	CASSTPGSYEQYF	TGCGCCAGCAGCACGCCTGGATCTTACGAGCAGTACTTC
14	TRBV10-3	few	TRBD1	TRBJ1-6	CAVTGGMNNSPLHF	TGTGCCGTGACAGGGGGCATGAATAATTCACCCCTCCACTTT
16	TRBV12-3/TRBV12-4	NA	NA	TRBJ2-3	CASIPLGKLGGDTQYF	TGTGCCAGCATCCCCCTGGGGAAACTAGGAGGGGATACGCAGTATTTT
15	TRBV10-3	few	TRBD2	TRBJ2-1	CATLLAGGSYNEQFF	TGTGCCACCTTACTAGCGGGGGGCTCCTACAATGAGCAGTTCTTC
14	TRBV4-1	few	NA	TRBJ1-6	CASSQVKRDSPLHF	TGCGCCAGCAGCCAAGTAAAGCGGGATTCACCCCTCCACTTT
15	TRBV4-2	NA	NA	TRBJ2-7	CASSQVSYSSYEQYF	TGTGCCAGCAGCCAAGTTTCCTATAGCTCCTACGAGCAGTACTTC
18	TRBV12-3/TRBV12-4	few	TRBD2	TRBJ2-3	CASSLSAGGPSSTDTQYF	TGTGCCAGCAGTTTATCAGCGGGGGGGCCCTCTAGCACAGATACGCAGTATTTT
12	TRBV4-2	many	NA	TRBJ1-2	CASSSGRDGYTF	TGTGCCAGCAGCTCTGGACGGGATGGCTACACCTTC
16	TRBV7-2	NA	NA	TRBJ2-2	CASSLESVAIPGELFF	TGTGCCAGCAGCTTAGAATCTGTGGCTATCCCCGGGGAGCTGTTTTTT
17	TRBV7-6	NA	NA	TRBJ2-3	CASSGSPALLLTDTQYF	TGTGCCAGCAGCGGTTCCCCAGCGTTACTACTAACAGATACGCAGTATTTT
16	TRBV15	few	NA	TRBJ2-7	CATSRHQTRDIYEQYF	TGTGCCACCAGCAGACATCAGACCAGGGATATCTACGAGCAGTACTTC
15	TRBV6-1	NA	NA	TRBJ2-3	CASSTPAGATDTQYF	TGTGCCAGCAGTACCCCCGCAGGGGCGACAGATACGCAGTATTTT
16	TRBV15	few	NA	TRBJ2-7	CATSMGAYPHTYEQYF	TGTGCCACCAGCATGGGTGCTTACCCCCATACCTACGAGCAGTACTTC
17	TRBV12-3/TRBV12-4	NA	NA	TRBJ2-2	CASSPLLGGPNTGELFF	TGTGCCAGCAGTCCGTTACTCGGGGGGCCAAACACCGGGGAGCTGTTTTTT
15	TRBV19	NA	TRBD1	TRBJ2-3	CASSIWDRATDTQYF	TGTGCCAGTAGTATCTGGGACAGGGCTACAGATACGCAGTATTTT
13	TRBV7-2	few	NA	TRBJ2-7	CASSKVISYEQYF	TGTGCCAGCAGCAAGGTGATCTCCTACGAGCAGTACTTC
16	TRBV24-1	few	NA	TRBJ2-5	CATSALGGRGEETQYF	TGTGCCACCAGTGCCCTGGGGGGCAGGGGTGAGGAGACCCAGTACTTC
15	TRBV6-2/TRBV6-3	NA	TRBD1	TRBJ2-2	CASSYRTGTAGELFF	TGTGCCAGCAGTTACCGGACAGGGACGGCCGGGGAGCTGTTTTTT
12	TRBV7-8	NA	NA	TRBJ2-1	CASSRPGIEQFF	TGTGCCAGCAGCAGGCCGGGAATTGAGCAGTTCTTC
12	TRBV27	NA	NA	TRBJ1-6	CASSPPKGALHF	TGTGCCAGCAGCCCACCAAAAGGGGCCCTCCACTTT